Below, 7 T cell receptor beta chains from the same sample are listed, as sequenced in a study of beta chain features in type 1 diabetes. Every isolated RNA sample was fully reverse transcribed, so sequencing captured expressed TCRB transcripts. The repertoire was sequenced with immunoSEQ multiplex PCR; TCRdb's copy has only in-frame clones and lacks some. The table has approximately 70,000 clones, roughly 49% seen once. These receptors are not linked to any known antigen. Whole-study findings and limits: Shortening of TCRB CDR3s, moderate but significant, appeared in all four CD4+ subsets of Type 1 diabetes patients.

Sequencing was performed on central memory CD4+ T cells from blood. The receptors here all came from a man aged 25-40 years with type 1 diabetes.

This clone was recorded a few times. Sequence at one end of the junction differs from germline and may be a read error. The chain joins TRBV7-8 to TRBJ2-2, with a weak D call TRBD1 (6 bases). The CDR3 covers 14 residues. Germline V gives CDR1 SGHVS, CDR2 FQNEAQ. The chain's CDR3 is CASSRTVITGELFF. CDR3 nucleotide sequence: TGTGCCAGCAGCCGGACAGTAATTACCGGAGAGCTGTTTTTT.

This sequence joins TRBV19 and TRBJ1-1; the match to TRBD1 covers 9 bases. V dropped 2 bases and J dropped 5; count of bases not matched to a gene: 9. CDR3 length: 16 amino acids. Germline lookup yields CDR1 LNHDA and CDR2 SQIVND (reference sequence). DNA of the CDR3: TGTGCCAGTAGTATACCGGGACAGGGAAGGGGGACTGAAGCTTTCTTT. It specifies CASSIPGQGRGTEAFF. The full variable domain, completed using reference TRBV19 and TRBJ1-1, is DGGITQSPKYLFRKEGQNVTLSCEQNLNHDAMYWYRQDPGQGLRLIYYSQIVNDFQKGDIAEGYSVSREKKESFPLTVTSAQKNPTAFYLCASSIPGQGRGTEAFFGQGTRLTVV.

This clone has a handful of counts. The CDR3 coding sequence is TGTGCCAGCAGCACCCAGGACAGGGGGCGCCCTGAAGCTTTCTTT. Protein sequence: CASSTQDRGRPEAFF. The chain employs TRBV7-4 and TRBJ1-1; 11 nucleotides line up with TRBD1. The J segment lost 6 bases and the V segment lost 5 bases, leaving 8 bases of the junction unmatched. This CDR3 contains 15 residues. Germline V lookup: CDR1 SGHVT, CDR2 SQSDAQ.

The chain has TRBV5-6 and TRBJ2-1, with 9 bases that match TRBD2. V was clipped by 4 bases and J by 0 bases; unmatched bases: 5. Germline V gene lookup returns CDR1 SGHDT and CDR2 YYEEEE. The CDR3 has 16 amino acids. The CDR3 DNA is TGTGCCAGCAGCCGACCTAGCGGGAACTCCTACAATGAGCAGTTCTTC. The encoded protein is CASSRPSGNSYNEQFF.

The chain couples TRBV2 to TRBJ2-7; 7 bases align to TRBD2. The CDR3 consists of 13 residues. V lost 6 bases and J lost 4; bases outside the gene matches: 6. Germline-derived CDR1 and CDR2 are SNHLY and FYNNEI. The CDR3 region has the DNA TGTGCCAGCAGCTTCGGCGGGGGATACGAGCAGTACTTC. Translated: CASSFGGGYEQYF.

A few counts support this clone. The chain recombines TRBV19 with TRBJ1-2; no definite D call. The CDR3 runs to 12 residues. Trimming took off 3 bases at V and 7 bases at J, with 9 bases between the two ends. Germline loops: CDR1 LNHDA, CDR2 SQIVND (reference sequence). The DNA for the CDR3 is TGTGCCAGTAGTATCCGCGGGATTGGCTACACCTTC. Translating gives CASSIRGIGYTF.

This clone showed up just a few times. This chain links TRBV5-1 with TRBJ1-6; D unresolved. Trimming stripped 0 bases from V and 8 bases from J, with 12 bases between. CDR1 and CDR2 from the germline V gene are SGHRS and YFSETQ. CDR3 length: 15 amino acids. The CDR3 protein is CASSLGSPRDSPLHF. CDR3 DNA: TGCGCCAGCAGCTTGGGGTCTCCGAGGGATTCACCCCTCCACTTT.